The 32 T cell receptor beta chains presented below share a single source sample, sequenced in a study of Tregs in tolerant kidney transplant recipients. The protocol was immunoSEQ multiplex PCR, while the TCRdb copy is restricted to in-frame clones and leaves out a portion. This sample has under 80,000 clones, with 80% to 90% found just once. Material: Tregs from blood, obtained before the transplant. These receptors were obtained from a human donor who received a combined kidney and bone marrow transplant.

CDR3 bases: TGTGCCAGCAGCAACCGACAGACAGATACGCAGTATTTT. This sequence encodes CASSNRQTDTQYF. The V gene is TRBV7-2, the J gene TRBJ2-3; maybe TRBD1 (5 bases). The V end was cut by 5 bases, the J end by 3 bases, with 9 bases between. This CDR3 region has 13 residues. Germline V gene lookup returns CDR1 SGHTA and CDR2 FQGNSA.

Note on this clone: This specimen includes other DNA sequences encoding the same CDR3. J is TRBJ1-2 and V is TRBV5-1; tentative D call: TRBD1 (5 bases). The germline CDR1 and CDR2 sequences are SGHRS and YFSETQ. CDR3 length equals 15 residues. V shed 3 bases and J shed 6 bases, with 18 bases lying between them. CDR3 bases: TGCGCCAGCAGCTGGGGGGTGGGGACGGCTCATGGCTACACCTTC. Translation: CASSWGVGTAHGYTF.

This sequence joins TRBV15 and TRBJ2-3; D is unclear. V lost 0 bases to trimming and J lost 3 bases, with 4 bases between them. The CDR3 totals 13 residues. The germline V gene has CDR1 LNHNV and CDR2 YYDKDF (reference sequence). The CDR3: CATSRDGTDTQYF. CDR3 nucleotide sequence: TGTGCCACCAGCAGAGACGGAACAGATACGCAGTATTTT. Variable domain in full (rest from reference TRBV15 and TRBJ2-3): DAMVIQNPRYQVTQFGKPVTLSCSQTLNHNVMYWYQQKSSQAPKLLFHYYDKDFNNEADTPDNFQSRRPNTSFCFLDIRSPGLGDTAMYLCATSRDGTDTQYFGPGTRLTVL.

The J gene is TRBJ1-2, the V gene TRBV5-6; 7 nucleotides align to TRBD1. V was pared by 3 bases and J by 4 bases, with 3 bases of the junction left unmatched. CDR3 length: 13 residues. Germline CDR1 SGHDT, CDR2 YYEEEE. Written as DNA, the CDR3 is TGTGCCAGCAGCTCGGACAGGCTCTATGGCTACACCTTC. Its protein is CASSSDRLYGYTF.

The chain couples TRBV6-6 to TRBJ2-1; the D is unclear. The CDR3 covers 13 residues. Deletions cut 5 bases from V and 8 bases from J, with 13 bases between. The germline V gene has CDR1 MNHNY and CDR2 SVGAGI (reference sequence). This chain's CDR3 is CASSPSSVDEQFF. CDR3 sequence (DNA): TGTGCCAGCAGTCCTAGTTCTGTCGATGAGCAGTTCTTC.

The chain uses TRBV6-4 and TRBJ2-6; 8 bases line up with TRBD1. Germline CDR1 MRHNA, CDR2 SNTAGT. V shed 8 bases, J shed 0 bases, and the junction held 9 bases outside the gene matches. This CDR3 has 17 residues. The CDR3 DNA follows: TGTGCCAGCCACCCCCCAGGGGGCCCCTCTGGGGCCAACGTCCTGACTTTC. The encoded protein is CASHPPGGPSGANVLTF.

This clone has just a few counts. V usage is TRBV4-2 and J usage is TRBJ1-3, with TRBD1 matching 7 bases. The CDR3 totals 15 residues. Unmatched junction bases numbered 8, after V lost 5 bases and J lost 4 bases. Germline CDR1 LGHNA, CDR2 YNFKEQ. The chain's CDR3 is CASSSSTGAGNTIYF. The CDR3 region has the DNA TGTGCCAGCAGCTCTTCAACAGGGGCCGGAAACACCATATATTTT.

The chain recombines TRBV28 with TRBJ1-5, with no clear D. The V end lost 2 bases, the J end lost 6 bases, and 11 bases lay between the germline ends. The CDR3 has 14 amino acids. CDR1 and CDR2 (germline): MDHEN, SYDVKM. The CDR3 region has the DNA TGTGCCAGCAGTTTAAACCCGAGGATTCAGCCCCAGCATTTT. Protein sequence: CASSLNPRIQPQHF.

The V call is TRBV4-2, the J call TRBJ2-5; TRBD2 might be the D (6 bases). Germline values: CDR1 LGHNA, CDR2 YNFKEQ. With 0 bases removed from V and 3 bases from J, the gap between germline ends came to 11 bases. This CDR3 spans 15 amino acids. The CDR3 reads CASSQDRWGEETQYF. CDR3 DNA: TGTGCCAGCAGCCAAGATCGTTGGGGGGAAGAGACCCAGTACTTC.

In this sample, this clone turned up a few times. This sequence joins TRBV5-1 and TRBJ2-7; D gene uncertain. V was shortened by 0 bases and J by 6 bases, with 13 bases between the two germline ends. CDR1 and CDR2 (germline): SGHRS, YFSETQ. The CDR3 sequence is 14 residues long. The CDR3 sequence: CASSLGVGLGEQYF. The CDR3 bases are TGCGCCAGCAGCTTGGGGGTAGGCTTAGGCGAGCAGTACTTC.

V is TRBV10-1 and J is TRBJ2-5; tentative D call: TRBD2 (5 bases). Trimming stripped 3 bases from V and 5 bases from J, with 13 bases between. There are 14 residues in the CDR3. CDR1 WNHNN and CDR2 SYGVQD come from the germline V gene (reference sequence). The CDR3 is CASSDPGSWETQYF. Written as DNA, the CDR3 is TGCGCCAGCAGTGATCCGGGGAGCTGGGAGACCCAGTACTTC.

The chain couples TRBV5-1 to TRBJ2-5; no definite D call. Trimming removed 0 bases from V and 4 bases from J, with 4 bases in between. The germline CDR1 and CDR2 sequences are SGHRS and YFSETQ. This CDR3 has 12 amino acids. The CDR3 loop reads CASSLVGETQYF. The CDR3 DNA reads TGCGCCAGCAGCTTGGTAGGAGAGACCCAGTACTTC.

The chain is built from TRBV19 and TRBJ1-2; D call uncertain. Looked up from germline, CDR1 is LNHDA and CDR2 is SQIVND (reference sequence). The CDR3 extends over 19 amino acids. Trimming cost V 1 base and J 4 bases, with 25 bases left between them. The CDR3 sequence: CASSIVTFDGVKRAYGYTF. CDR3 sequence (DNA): TGTGCCAGTAGTATAGTGACCTTCGACGGGGTGAAGAGGGCCTATGGCTACACCTTC.

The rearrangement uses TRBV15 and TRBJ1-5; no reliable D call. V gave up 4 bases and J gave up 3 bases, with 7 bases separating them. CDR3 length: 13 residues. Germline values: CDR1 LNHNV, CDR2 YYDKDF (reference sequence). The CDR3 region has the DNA TGTGCCACCAGCAAGGACTACAATCAGCCCCAGCATTTT. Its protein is CATSKDYNQPQHF.

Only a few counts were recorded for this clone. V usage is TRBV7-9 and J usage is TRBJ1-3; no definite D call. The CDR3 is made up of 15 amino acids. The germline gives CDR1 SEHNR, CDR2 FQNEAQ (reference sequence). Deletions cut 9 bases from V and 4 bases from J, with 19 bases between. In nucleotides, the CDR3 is TGTGCCAGTGTACGGATCCTAAGCGCGGGAAACACCATATATTTT. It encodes CASVRILSAGNTIYF.

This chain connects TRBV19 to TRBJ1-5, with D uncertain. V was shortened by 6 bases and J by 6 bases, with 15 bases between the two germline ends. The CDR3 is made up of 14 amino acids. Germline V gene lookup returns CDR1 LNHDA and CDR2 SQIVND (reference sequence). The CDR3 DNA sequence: TGTGCCAGTAGCACGTCATGGGGTTCTCAGCCCCAGCATTTT. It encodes CASSTSWGSQPQHF.

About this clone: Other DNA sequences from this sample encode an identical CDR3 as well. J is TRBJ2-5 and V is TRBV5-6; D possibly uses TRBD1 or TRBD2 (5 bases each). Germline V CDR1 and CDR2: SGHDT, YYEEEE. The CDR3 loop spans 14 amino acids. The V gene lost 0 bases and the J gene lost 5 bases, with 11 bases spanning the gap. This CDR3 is CASSLGGPWETQYF. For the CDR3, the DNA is TGTGCCAGCAGCTTGGGGGGACCCTGGGAGACCCAGTACTTC. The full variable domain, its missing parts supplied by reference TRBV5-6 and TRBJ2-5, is DAGVTQSPTHLIKTRGQQVTLRCSPKSGHDTVSWYQQALGQGPQFIFQYYEEEERQRGNFPDRFSGHQFPNYSSELNVNALLLGDSALYLCASSLGGPWETQYFGPGTRLLVL.

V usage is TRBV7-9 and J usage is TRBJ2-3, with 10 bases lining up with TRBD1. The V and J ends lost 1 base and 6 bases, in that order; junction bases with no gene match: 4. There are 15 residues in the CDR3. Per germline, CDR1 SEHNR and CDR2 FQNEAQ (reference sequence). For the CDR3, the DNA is TGTGCCAGCAGCTTAGGGGACAGGGGTGCCGATACGCAGTATTTT. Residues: CASSLGDRGADTQYF. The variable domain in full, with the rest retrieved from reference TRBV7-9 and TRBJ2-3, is DTGVSQNPRHKITKRGQNVTFRCDPISEHNRLYWYRQTLGQGPEFLTYFQNEAQLEKSRLLSDRFSAERPKGSFSTLEIQRTEQGDSAMYLCASSLGDRGADTQYFGPGTRLTVL.

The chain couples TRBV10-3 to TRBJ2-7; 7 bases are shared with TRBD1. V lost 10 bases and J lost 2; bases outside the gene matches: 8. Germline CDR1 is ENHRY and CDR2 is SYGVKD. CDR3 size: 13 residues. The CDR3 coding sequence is TGTGCCACCGCGCTGGGACAGACCTACGAGCAGTACTTC. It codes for CATALGQTYEQYF.

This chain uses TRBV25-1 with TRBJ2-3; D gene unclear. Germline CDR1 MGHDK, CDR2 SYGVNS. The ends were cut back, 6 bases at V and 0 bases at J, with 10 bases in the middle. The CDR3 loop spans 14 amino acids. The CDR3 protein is CASRSFSSTDTQYF. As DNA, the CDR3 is TGTGCCAGCAGGAGCTTCTCTAGCACAGATACGCAGTATTTT.

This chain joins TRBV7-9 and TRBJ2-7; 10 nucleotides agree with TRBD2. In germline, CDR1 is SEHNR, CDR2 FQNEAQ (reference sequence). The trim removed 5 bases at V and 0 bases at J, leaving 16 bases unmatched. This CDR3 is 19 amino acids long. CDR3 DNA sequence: TGTGCCAGCAGCCAGAGACGGGGAGGACTAGCGGCGAGCTCCTACGAGCAGTACTTC. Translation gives CASSQRRGGLAASSYEQYF.

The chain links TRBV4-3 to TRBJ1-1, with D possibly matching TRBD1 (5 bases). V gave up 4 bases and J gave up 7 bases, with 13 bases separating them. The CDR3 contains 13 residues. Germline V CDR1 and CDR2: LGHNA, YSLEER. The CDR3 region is CASSLSGGNEAFF. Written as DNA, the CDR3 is TGCGCCAGCAGCCTAAGTGGGGGGAATGAAGCTTTCTTT.

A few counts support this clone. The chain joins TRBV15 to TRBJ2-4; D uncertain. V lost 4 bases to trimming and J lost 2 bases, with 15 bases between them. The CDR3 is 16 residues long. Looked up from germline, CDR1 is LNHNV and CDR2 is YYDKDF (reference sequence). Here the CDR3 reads CATSTELILTKNIQYF. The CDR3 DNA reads TGTGCCACCAGCACGGAGCTCATTCTGACCAAAAACATTCAGTACTTC.

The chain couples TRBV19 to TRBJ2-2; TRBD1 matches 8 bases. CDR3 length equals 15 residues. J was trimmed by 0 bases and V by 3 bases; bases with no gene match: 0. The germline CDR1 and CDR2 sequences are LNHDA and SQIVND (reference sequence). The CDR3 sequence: CASSMGQANTGELFF. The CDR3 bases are TGTGCCAGTAGTATGGGACAGGCGAACACCGGGGAGCTGTTTTTT.

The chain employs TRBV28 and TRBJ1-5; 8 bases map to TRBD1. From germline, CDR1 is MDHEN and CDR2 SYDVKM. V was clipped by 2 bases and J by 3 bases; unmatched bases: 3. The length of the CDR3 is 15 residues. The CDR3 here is CASSLGQGTNQPQHF. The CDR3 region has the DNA TGTGCCAGCAGTTTAGGACAGGGTACCAATCAGCCCCAGCATTTT.

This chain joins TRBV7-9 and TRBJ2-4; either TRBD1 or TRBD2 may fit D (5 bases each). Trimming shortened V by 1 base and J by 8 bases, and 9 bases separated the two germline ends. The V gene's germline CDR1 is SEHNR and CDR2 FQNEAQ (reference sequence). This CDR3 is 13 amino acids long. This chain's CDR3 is CASSLGLGDIQYF. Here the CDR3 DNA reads TGTGCCAGCAGCTTAGGTTTGGGGGACATTCAGTACTTC. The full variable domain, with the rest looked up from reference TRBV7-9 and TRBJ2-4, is DTGVSQNPRHKITKRGQNVTFRCDPISEHNRLYWYRQTLGQGPEFLTYFQNEAQLEKSRLLSDRFSAERPKGSFSTLEIQRTEQGDSAMYLCASSLGLGDIQYFGAGTRLSVL.

The CDR3 coding sequence is TGTGCCAGCAGTTTTGGAGACAGGGGTTGGGGCTACACCTTC. It translates to CASSFGDRGWGYTF. This chain connects TRBV28 to TRBJ1-2, with TRBD1 matching over 8 bases. The CDR3 extends over 14 amino acids. Germline V gene sequence: CDR1 MDHEN, CDR2 SYDVKM. Losses at the gene ends were 3 bases for V and 8 bases for J; bases not matched to a gene: 8.

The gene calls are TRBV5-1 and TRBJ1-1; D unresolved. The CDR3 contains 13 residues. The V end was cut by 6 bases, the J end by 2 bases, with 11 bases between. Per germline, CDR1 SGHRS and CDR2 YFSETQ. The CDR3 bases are TGCGCCAGCACCCGGGGATTAAACACTGAAGCTTTCTTT. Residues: CASTRGLNTEAFF.

CDR3 DNA sequence: TGTGCCAGCAGCTCGGCAGGCCGCAACTATGGCTACACCTTC. Amino acid sequence: CASSSAGRNYGYTF. This chain connects TRBV11-2 to TRBJ1-2; D is ambiguous. This CDR3 comprises 14 residues. Germline CDR1 reads SGHAT; CDR2 reads FQNNGV. V gave up 4 bases and J gave up 2 bases, with 11 bases separating them.

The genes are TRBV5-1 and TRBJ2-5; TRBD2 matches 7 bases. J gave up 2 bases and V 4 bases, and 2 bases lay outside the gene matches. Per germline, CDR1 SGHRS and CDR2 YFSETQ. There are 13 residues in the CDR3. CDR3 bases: TGCGCCAGCAGCCCGGGACTACAAGAGACCCAGTACTTC. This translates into CASSPGLQETQYF.

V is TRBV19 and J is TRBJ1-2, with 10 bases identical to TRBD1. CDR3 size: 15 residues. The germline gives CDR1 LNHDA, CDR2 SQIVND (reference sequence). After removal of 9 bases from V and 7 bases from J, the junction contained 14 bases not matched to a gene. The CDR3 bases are TGTGCCAGCCGTAAAAACCTGGGACAGGGGAGTGGCTACACCTTC. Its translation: CASRKNLGQGSGYTF. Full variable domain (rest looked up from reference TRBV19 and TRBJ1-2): DGGITQSPKYLFRKEGQNVTLSCEQNLNHDAMYWYRQDPGQGLRLIYYSQIVNDFQKGDIAEGYSVSREKKESFPLTVTSAQKNPTAFYLCASRKNLGQGSGYTFGSGTRLTVV.

The CDR3 loop is CASSLPGVRDNTEAFF. CDR3 nucleotides: TGTGCCAGCAGCCTACCAGGGGTGCGGGATAACACTGAAGCTTTCTTT. The rearrangement joins TRBV6-6 to TRBJ1-1; D perhaps matches TRBD1 (6 bases). Germline-derived CDR1 and CDR2 are MNHNY and SVGAGI (reference sequence). This CDR3 region has 16 residues. With 6 bases removed from V and 2 bases from J, the gap between germline ends came to 19 bases.